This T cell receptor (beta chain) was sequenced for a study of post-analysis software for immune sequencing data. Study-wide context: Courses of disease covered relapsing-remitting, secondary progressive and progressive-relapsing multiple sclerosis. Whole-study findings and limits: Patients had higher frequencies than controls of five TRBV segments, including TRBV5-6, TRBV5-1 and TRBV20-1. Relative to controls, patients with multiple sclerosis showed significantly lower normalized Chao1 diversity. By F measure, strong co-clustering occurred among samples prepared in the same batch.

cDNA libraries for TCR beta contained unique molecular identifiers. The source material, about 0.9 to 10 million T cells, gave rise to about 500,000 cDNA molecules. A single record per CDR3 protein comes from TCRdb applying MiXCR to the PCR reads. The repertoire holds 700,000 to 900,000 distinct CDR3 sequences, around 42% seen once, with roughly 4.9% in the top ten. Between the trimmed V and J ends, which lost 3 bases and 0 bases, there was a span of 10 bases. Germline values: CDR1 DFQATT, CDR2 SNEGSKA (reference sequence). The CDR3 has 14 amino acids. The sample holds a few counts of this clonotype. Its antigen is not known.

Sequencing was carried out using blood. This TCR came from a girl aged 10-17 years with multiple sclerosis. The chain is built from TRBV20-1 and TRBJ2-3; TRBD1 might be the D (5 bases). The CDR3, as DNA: TGCAGTGCTAGTTGGGGCGGTAGCACAGATACGCAGTATTTT. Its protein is CSASWGGSTDTQYF.